The clone carrying this T cell receptor beta chain was detected only once. The antigen is unknown. This entry is derived from a study of cytomegalovirus exposure and HLA in healthy donors. Study-level findings and limits: Later examination showed HLA-associated TCR beta chains had greater clonal expansion than equally common others. The number of N-insertions in an Asian-associated ancestry cluster was reportedly below the approximately 680-donor mean in a later analysis.

The PCR was carried out with 60 Vbeta primers and 13 Jbeta primers. Generated by immunoSEQ multiplex PCR, the TCRdb table keeps only in-frame clones and is missing some. The repertoire holds roughly 120,000 clones, with around two thirds as singletons. The CDR3 runs to 14 residues. V was shortened by 0 bases and J by 6 bases, with 9 bases between the two germline ends. The genes are TRBV5-3 and TRBJ1-4, with D tentatively TRBD1 (5 bases). TRBV5-3 is an open reading frame, and its role is uncertain. Sequencing was done on a sample of PBMCs. This TCR derives from a man in his 60s in good health and CMV-seropositive. CDR3 sequence: CARSLGGADEKLFF. In nucleotides, the CDR3 is TGTGCCAGAAGCTTGGGGGGCGCTGATGAAAAACTGTTTTTT.